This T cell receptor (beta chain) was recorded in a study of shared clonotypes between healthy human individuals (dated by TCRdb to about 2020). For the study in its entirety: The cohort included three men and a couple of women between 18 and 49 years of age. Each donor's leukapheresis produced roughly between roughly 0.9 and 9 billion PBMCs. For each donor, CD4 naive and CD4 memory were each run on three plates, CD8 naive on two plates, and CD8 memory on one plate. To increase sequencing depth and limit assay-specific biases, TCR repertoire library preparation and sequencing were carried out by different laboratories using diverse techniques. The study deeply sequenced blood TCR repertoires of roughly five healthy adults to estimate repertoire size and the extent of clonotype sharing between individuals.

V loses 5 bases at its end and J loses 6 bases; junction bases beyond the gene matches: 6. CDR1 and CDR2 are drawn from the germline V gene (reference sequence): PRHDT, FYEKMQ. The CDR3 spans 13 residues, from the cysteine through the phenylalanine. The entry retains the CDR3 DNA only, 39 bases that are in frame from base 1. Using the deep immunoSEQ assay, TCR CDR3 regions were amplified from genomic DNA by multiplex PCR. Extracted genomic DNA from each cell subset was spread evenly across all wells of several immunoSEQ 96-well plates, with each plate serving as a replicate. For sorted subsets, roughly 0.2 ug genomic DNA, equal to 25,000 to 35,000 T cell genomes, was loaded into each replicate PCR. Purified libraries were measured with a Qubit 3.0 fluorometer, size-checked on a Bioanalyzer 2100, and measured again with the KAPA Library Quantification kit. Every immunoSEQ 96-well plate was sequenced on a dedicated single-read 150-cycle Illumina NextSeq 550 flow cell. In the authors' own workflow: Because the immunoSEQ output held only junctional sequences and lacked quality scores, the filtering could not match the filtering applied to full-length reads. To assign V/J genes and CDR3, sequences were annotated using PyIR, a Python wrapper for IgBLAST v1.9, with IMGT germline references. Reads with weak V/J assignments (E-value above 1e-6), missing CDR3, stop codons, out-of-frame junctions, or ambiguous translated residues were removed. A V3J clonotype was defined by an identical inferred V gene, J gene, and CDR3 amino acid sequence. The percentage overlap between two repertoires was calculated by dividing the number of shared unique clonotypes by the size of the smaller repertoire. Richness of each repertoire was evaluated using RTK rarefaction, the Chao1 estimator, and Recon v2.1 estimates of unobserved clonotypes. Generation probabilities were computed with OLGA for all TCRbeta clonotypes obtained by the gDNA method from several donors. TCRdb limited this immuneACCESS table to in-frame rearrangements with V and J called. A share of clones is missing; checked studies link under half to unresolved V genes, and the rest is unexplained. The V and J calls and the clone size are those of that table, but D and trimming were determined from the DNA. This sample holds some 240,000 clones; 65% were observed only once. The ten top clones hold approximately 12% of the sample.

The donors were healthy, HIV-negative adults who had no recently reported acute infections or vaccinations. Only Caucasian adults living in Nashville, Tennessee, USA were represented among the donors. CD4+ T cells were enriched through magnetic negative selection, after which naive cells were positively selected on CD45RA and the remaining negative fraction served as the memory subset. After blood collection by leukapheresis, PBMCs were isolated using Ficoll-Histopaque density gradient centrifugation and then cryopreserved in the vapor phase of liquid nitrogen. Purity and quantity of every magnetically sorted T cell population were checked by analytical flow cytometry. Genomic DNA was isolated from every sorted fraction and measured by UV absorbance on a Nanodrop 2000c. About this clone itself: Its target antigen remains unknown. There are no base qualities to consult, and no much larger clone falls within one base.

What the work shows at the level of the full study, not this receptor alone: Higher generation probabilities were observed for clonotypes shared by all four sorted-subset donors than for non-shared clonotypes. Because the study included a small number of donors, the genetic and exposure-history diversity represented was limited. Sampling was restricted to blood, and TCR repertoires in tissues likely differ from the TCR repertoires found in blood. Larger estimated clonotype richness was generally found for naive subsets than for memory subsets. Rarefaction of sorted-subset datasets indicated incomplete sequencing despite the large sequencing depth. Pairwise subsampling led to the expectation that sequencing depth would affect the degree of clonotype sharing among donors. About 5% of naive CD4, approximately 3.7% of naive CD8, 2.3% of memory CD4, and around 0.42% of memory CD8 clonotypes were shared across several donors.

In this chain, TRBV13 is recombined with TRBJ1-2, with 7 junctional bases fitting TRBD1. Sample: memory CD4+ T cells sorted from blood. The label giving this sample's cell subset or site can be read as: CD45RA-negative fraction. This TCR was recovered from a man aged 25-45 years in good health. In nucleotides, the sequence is TGTGCCAGCAGCCACAGGGGCGCACATGGCTACACCTTC. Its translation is CASSHRGAHGYTF.